The 2 T cell receptor beta chains below all came from one sample that was sequenced in a study of T cells in localized non-small cell lung cancer. Assay used: immunoSEQ multiplex PCR; TCRdb lists only in-frame clones, some missing. The top ten hold approximately 9.8% of the sample, which has 5,000 to 7,000 clones, around 25% seen once. Specimen: lung tumor tissue, collected before any cancer treatment. The receptors stem from an older female donor with stage I lung adenocarcinoma.

The chain recombines TRBV19 with TRBJ1-5; tentatively, D is TRBD1 (5 bases). V was pared by 4 bases and J by 6 bases, with 13 bases between. The CDR3 sequence is 14 residues long. In germline, CDR1 is LNHDA, CDR2 SQIVND (reference sequence). In nucleotides, the CDR3 is TGTGCCAGTAGTACCCGAAGGGGAGGTCAGCCCCAGCATTTT. It encodes CASSTRRGGQPQHF.

This clone has only a few counts. The chain employs TRBV28 and TRBJ2-1; 12 bases match TRBD2. The trim removed 7 bases at V and 8 bases at J, leaving 9 bases unmatched. This CDR3 is built from 15 residues. CDR1 and CDR2 from the germline V gene are MDHEN and SYDVKM. The CDR3 sequence is CASIPSGRAYDEQFF. CDR3 in DNA: TGTGCCAGCATCCCTAGCGGGAGGGCCTATGATGAGCAGTTCTTC.